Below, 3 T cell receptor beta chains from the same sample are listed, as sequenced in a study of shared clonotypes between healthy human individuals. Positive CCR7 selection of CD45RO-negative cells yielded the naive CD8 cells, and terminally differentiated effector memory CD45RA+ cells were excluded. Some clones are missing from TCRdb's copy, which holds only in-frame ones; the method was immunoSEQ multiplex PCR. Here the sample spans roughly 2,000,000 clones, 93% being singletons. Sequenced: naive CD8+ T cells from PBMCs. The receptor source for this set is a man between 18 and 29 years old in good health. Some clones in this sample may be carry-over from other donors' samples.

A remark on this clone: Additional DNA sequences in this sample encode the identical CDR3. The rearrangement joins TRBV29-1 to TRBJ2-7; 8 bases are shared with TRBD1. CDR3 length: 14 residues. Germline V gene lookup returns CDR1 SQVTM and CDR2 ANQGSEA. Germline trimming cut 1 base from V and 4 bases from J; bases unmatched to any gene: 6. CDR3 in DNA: TGCAGCGTTGAAGCCGGGACAGGTACTTACGAGCAGTACTTC. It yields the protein CSVEAGTGTYEQYF.

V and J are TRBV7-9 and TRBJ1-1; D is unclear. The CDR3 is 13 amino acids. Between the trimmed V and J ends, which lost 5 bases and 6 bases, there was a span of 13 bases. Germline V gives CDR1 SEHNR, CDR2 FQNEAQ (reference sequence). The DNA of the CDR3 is TGTGCCAGCAGCGCGGGAGGAGCGGCTGAAGCTTTCTTT. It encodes CASSAGGAAEAFF.

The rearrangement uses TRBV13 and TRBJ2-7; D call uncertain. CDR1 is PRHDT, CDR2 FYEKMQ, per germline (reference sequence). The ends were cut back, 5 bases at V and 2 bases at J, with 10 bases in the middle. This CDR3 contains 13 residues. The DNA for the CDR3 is TGTGCCAGCAGCCTACCTCTTACCTACGAGCAGTACTTC. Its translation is CASSLPLTYEQYF.